Following are 8 T cell receptor beta chains from one sample sequenced in a study of T-cell memory formation after mild COVID-19. Each CDR3 protein gets one entry after TCRdb re-called the 5' RACE reads with MiXCR. The repertoire holds tens of thousands of distinct CDR3 sequences, with 10% to 15% as singletons. Material for sequencing was PBMCs or a T cell subset sorted from them (not recorded which). These receptor sequences come from an adult woman who had mild COVID-19 (a few samples of this study predate the infection). Cell type and time point are not known.

This clonotype was counted a few times. The V gene is TRBV7-9, the J gene TRBJ2-7, with 10 bases matching TRBD2. The V gene's germline CDR1 is SEHNR and CDR2 FQNEAQ (reference sequence). V shed 5 bases, J shed 4 bases, and the junction held 8 bases outside the gene matches. The CDR3 consists of 15 residues. CDR3 in amino acids: CASSGPGLAYYEQYF. The DNA of the CDR3 is TGTGCCAGCAGCGGCCCGGGACTAGCGTATTACGAGCAGTACTTC.

CDR3 loop: CASSLGATYNEQFF. DNA for the CDR3: TGTGCCAGCAGTTTGGGGGCAACTTACAATGAGCAGTTCTTC. This chain connects TRBV12-3 or TRBV12-4 to TRBJ2-1, with D maybe TRBD1 (6 bases). Trimming shortened V by 3 bases and J by 4 bases, and 10 bases separated the two germline ends. The CDR3 loop spans 14 amino acids.

This clonotype was observed a handful of times. The genes are TRBV7-3 and TRBJ2-3; a possible D gene is TRBD2 (5 bases). V shed 4 bases and J shed 5 bases, with 13 bases lying between them. This CDR3 is 14 amino acids long. Germline V gene sequence: CDR1 SGHTA, CDR2 FQGTGA. Here the CDR3 reads CASSSRARGDTQYF. As DNA, the CDR3 is TGTGCCAGCAGCTCTCGCGCACGGGGAGATACGCAGTATTTT.

The V gene is TRBV7-9, the J gene TRBJ1-2; D call uncertain. V dropped 1 base and J dropped 8 bases, with 8 bases sitting between them. The CDR3 length is 12 residues. CDR1 is SEHNR, CDR2 FQNEAQ, per germline (reference sequence). The CDR3 DNA reads as TGTGCCAGCAGCTTAGGACCGGGGGGCTACACCTTC. The encoded protein is CASSLGPGGYTF.

This clonotype was detected only a few times. The CDR3 reads CASSWPRQGIYEQYF. For the CDR3, the DNA is TGTGCCAGCAGCTGGCCGCGGCAGGGGATCTACGAGCAGTACTTC. This rearrangement joins TRBV7-8 to TRBJ2-7, with a weak D call TRBD1 (6 bases). Trimming left V 4 bases short and J 3 bases short, with 16 bases between. The germline V gene has CDR1 SGHVS and CDR2 FQNEAQ. The length of the CDR3 is 15 residues.

The CDR3 DNA follows: TGTGCCAGCAGTCGTTCCTCGGACGTACACAATGAGCAGTTCTTC. Encoded protein: CASSRSSDVHNEQFF. The rearrangement joins TRBV12-3 or TRBV12-4 to TRBJ2-1; no clear D. This CDR3 has 15 amino acids. Trimming cost V 5 bases and J 5 bases, with 16 bases left between them.

The chain uses TRBV12-3 or TRBV12-4 and TRBJ1-1; D is perhaps TRBD1 (6 bases). The CDR3 runs 12 residues. The V end lost 7 bases, the J end lost 2 bases, and 8 bases lay between the germline ends. CDR3 amino acids: CASTRGNTEAFF. CDR3 bases: TGTGCCAGCACCAGGGGAAACACTGAAGCTTTCTTT.

This clonotype came up many times. The chain uses TRBV9 and TRBJ2-2; no definite D call. From germline, CDR1 is SGDLS and CDR2 YYNGEE. Deletions cut 5 bases from V and 3 bases from J, with 8 bases between. The CDR3 has 13 amino acids. In DNA form, the CDR3 reads TGTGCCAGCAGATTCTCCGACACCGGGGAGCTGTTTTTT. Its translation is CASRFSDTGELFF.